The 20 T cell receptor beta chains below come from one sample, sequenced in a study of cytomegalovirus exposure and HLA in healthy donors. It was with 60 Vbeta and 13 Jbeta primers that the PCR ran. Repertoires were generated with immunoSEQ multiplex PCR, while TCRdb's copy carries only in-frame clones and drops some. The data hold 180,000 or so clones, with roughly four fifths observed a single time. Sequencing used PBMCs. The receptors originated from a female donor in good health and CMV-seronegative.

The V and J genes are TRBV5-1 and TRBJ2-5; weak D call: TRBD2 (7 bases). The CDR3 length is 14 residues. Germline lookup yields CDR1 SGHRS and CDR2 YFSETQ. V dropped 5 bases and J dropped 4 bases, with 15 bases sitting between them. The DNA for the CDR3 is TGCGCCAGCAGTCTGACGGGGGGCGGAGAGACCCAGTACTTC. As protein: CASSLTGGGETQYF.

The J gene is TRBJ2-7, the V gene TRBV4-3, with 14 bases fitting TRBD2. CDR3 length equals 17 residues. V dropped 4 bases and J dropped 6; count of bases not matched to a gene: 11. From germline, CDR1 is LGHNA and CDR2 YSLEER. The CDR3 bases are TGCGCCAGCAGCCTAACACCGGGGACTAGCGGGAGTGGCGAGCAGTACTTC. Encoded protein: CASSLTPGTSGSGEQYF.

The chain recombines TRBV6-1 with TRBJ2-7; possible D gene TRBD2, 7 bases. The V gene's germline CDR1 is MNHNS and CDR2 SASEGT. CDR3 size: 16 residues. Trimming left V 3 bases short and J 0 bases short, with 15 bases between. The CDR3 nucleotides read TGTGCCAGCAGTGAGCTCCCCGCGGGGGCCTCCTACGAGCAGTACTTC. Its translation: CASSELPAGASYEQYF.

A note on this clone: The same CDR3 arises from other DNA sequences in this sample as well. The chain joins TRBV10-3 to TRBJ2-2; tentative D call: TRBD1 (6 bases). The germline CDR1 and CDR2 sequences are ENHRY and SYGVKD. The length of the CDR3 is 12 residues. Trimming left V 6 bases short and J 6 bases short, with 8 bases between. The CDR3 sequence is CAISRGPGELFF. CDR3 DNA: TGTGCCATCAGCAGGGGACCCGGGGAGCTGTTTTTT.

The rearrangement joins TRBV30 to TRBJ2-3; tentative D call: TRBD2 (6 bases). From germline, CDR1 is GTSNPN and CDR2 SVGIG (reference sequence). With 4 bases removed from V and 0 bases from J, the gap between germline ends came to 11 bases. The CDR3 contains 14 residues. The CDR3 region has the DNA TGTGCCTGGATGGGACTCGAGAGCACAGATACGCAGTATTTT. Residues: CAWMGLESTDTQYF.

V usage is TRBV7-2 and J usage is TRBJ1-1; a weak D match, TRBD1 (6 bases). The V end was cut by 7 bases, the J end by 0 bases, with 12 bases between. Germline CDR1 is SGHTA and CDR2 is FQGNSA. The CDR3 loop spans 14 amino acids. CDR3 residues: CASTPGDVNTEAFF. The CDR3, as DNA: TGTGCCAGCACCCCAGGGGACGTGAACACTGAAGCTTTCTTT.

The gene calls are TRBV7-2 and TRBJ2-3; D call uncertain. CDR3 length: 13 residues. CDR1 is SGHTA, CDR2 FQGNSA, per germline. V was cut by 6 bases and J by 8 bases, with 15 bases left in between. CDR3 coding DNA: TGTGCCAGCAGTCAAATCAATGGGCGTACGCAGTATTTT. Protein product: CASSQINGRTQYF.

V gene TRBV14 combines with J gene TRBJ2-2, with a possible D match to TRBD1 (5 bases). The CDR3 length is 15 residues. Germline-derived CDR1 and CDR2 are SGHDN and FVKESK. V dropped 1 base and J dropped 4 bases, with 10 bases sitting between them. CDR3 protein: CASSQVPQGTGELFF. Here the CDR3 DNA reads TGTGCCAGCAGCCAAGTTCCGCAGGGCACCGGGGAGCTGTTTTTT.

Here the CDR3 DNA reads TGTGCCACCTCACAGCACCAAGAGACCCAGTACTTC. Protein product: CATSQHQETQYF. The chain uses TRBV10-3 and TRBJ2-5; D is unresolved. The ends were cut back, 10 bases at V and 0 bases at J, with 9 bases in the middle. Germline CDR1 reads ENHRY; CDR2 reads SYGVKD. The CDR3 is 12 residues long.

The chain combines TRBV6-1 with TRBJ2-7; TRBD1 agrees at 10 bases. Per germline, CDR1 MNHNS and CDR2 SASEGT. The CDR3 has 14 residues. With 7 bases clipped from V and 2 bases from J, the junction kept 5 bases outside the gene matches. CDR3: CASKTGTGAYEQYF. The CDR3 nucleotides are TGTGCCAGCAAGACCGGGACAGGGGCCTACGAGCAGTACTTC.

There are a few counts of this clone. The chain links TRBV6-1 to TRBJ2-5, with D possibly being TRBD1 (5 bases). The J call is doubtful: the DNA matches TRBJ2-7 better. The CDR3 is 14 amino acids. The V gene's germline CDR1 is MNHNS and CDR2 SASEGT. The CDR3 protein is CASSTADSSYEQYF. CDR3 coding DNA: TGTGCCAGCAGTACCGCTGACAGCTCCTACGAGCAGTACTTC.

This chain's CDR3 is CASTRELYGYTF. The CDR3 nucleotides read TGTGCCAGCACACGGGAACTCTATGGCTACACCTTC. J is TRBJ1-2 and V is TRBV28; no firm D call. Germline V lookup: CDR1 MDHEN, CDR2 SYDVKM. This CDR3 region has 12 residues. V was shortened by 7 bases and J by 4 bases, with 10 bases between the two germline ends.

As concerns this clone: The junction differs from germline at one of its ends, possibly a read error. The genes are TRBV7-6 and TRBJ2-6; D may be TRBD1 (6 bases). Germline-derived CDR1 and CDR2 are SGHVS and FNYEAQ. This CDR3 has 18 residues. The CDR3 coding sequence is TGTGCCAGCAGCCCACGACAGGCCCTGGGCTCTGGGGCCAACGGCCTGACTTTC. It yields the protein CASSPRQALGSGANGLTF.

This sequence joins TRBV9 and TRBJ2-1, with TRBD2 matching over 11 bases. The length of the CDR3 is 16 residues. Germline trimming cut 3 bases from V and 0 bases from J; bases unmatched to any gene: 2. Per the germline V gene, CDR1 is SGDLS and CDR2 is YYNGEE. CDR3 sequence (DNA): TGTGCCAGCAGCGCGCTAGCGGGGGGCTCCTACAATGAGCAGTTCTTC. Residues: CASSALAGGSYNEQFF.

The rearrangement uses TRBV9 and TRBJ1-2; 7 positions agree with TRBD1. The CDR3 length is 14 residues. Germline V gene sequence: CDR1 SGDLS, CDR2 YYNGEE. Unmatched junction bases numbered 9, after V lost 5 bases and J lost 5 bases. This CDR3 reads CASSVRGTAYGYTF. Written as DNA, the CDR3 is TGTGCCAGCAGTGTAAGAGGGACAGCTTATGGCTACACCTTC.

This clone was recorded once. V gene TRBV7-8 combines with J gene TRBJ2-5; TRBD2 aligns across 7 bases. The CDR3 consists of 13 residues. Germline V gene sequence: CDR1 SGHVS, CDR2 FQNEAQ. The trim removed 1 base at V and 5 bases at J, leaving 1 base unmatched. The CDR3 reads CASSLGGGETQYF. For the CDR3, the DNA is TGTGCCAGCAGCTTAGGCGGGGGTGAGACCCAGTACTTC.

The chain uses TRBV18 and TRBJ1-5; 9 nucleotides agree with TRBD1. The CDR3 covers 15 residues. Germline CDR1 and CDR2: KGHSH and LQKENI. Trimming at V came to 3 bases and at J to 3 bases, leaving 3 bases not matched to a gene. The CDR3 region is CASSPDRGINQPQHF. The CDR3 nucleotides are TGTGCCAGCTCACCCGACAGGGGGATCAATCAGCCCCAGCATTTT.

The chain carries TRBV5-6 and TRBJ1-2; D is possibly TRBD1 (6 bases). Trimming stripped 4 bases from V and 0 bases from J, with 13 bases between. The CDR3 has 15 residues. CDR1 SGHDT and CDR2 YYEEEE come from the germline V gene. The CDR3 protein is CASSLGQSANYGYTF. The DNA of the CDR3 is TGTGCCAGCAGCCTAGGACAGTCAGCTAACTATGGCTACACCTTC.

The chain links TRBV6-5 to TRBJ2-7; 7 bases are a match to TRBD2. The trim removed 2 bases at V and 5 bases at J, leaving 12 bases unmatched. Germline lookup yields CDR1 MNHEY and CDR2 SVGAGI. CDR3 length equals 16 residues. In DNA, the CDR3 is TGTGCCAGCAGTTACACCCCAGTAGGGCGGGGGAACGAGCAGTACTTC. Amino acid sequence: CASSYTPVGRGNEQYF.

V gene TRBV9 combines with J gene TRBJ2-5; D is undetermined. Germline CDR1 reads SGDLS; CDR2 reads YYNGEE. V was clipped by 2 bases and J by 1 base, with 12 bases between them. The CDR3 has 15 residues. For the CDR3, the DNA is TGTGCCAGCAGCGTCCAGGTCAGGTCCCAAGAGACCCAGTACTTC. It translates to CASSVQVRSQETQYF.